This T cell receptor (beta chain) comes out of a study of cytomegalovirus exposure and HLA in healthy donors. The PCR contained 60 Vbeta and 13 Jbeta primers. Some clones are missing from TCRdb's copy, which holds only in-frame ones; the method was immunoSEQ multiplex PCR. The sample has hundreds of thousands of clones; about 90% are singletons. CDR1 and CDR2 from the germline V gene are LNHDA and SQIVND (reference sequence). Between the trimmed V and J ends, which lost 2 bases and 4 bases, there was a span of 8 bases. The CDR3 contains 13 residues. To note about this clone: Other DNA sequences in this specimen translate into the identical CDR3.

The chain combines TRBV19 with TRBJ1-1; D remains unclear. The sequence came from a woman younger than 30 in good health and CMV-seronegative. Material for sequencing was PBMCs. The DNA for the CDR3 is TGTGCCAGTAGTATACGGGGATCCACTGAAGCTTTCTTT. Translation gives CASSIRGSTEAFF. Combining the CDR3 with reference TRBV19 and TRBJ1-1 gives the whole variable domain DGGITQSPKYLFRKEGQNVTLSCEQNLNHDAMYWYRQDPGQGLRLIYYSQIVNDFQKGDIAEGYSVSREKKESFPLTVTSAQKNPTAFYLCASSIRGSTEAFFGQGTRLTVV.